This entry describes one T cell receptor (beta chain). Its antigen is currently unknown. The CDR3 length is 17 residues. Germline assignment: CDR1 SQVTM and CDR2 ANQGSEA. V dropped 4 bases and J dropped 5; count of bases not matched to a gene: 9. Described treatment: oral pan-JAK inhibitor, 5-10 mg twice daily. The researchers isolated CD4+ and CD8+ T cells from PBMCs by sorting. The data are from a study of CD8+ T cells in alopecia areata. Following RNA extraction, reverse transcription yielded cDNA that acted as the sequencing template. TCRdb keeps only in-frame clones here, not all; method: immunoSEQ multiplex PCR. The sample yields approximately 210,000 clones, roughly 66% seen once. Study conclusions and caveats: Possibly because of HLA-related factors, TCR sharing was less clear across patients than in mice.

Material: CD4+ T cells sorted from blood, obtained at week 24, from a patient treated with tofacitinib. This chain connects TRBV29-1 to TRBJ2-1; 15 nucleotides agree with TRBD2. This clonotype was sampled from a human donor with alopecia areata. CDR3: CSVAVRWTSGGDNEQFF. CDR3 DNA sequence: TGCAGCGTTGCAGTTAGGTGGACTAGCGGGGGGGACAATGAGCAGTTCTTC.